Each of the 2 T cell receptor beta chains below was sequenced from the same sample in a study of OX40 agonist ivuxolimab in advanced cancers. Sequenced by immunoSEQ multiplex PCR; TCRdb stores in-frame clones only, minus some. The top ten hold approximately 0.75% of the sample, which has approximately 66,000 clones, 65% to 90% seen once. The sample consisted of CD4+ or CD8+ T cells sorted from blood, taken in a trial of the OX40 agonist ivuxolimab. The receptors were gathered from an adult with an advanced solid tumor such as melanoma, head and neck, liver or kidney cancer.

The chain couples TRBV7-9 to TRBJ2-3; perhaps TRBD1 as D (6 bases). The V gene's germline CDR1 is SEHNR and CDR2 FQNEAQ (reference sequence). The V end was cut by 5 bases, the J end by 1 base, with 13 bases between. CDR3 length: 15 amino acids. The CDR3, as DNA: TGTGCCAGCAGCCACAACAGGGCCCGCACAGATACGCAGTATTTT. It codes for CASSHNRARTDTQYF.

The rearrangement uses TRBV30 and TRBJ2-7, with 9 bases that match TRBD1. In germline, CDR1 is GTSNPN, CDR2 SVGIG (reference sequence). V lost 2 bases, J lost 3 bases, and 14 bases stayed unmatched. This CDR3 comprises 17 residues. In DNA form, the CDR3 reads TGTGCCTGGAGTCTTAACGTTATACAGGGGGCTATCTACGAGCAGTACTTC. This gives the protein CAWSLNVIQGAIYEQYF.